The clone carrying this T cell receptor (beta chain) was counted between two and nine times. Its antigen remains unknown. These data are taken from a study of long-term antiretroviral therapy in people with HIV. Findings and caveats of the study: The study lacked data on ART adherence, viral resistance or therapy changes.

The CDR3 contains 13 residues. V shed 0 bases and J shed 3 bases, with 4 bases lying between them. Per the germline V gene, CDR1 is SGHDT and CDR2 is YYEEEE. Runs used v3.0 of the immunoSEQ assay and were done at survey level. Profiled with immunoSEQ multiplex PCR; TCRdb holds only in-frame clones, not every one. The profile shows roughly 30,000 clones, approximately 83% of them singletons. Sequencing used unsorted PBMCs, obtained 2.7 to 2.9 years after starting antiretroviral therapy. The source is a man younger than 40 with HIV. The chain couples TRBV5-6 to TRBJ2-1; unclear D gene. The chain's CDR3 is CASSLGLYNEQFF. For the CDR3, the DNA is TGTGCCAGCAGCTTGGGGCTCTACAATGAGCAGTTCTTC.